The subject of this entry is one T cell receptor beta chain. CDR1 SGHTA and CDR2 FQGNSA come from the germline V gene. There are 18 residues in the CDR3. Trimming cost V 5 bases and J 3 bases; bases outside gene matches: 15. Each donor was nominally healthy when sampled (though unrecorded immune exposures were likely). This sample was taken from a study of cytomegalovirus exposure and HLA in healthy donors. The PCR was carried out with 60 Vbeta primers and 13 Jbeta primers. Using immunoSEQ multiplex PCR, the repertoire was profiled, and TCRdb retains in-frame clones only, with some absent. The sample lists about 200,000 clones; more than 75% were seen once.

The sample taken for sequencing was PBMCs. The clonotype originates from a woman between 40 and 50 years old in good health and CMV-seronegative. J is TRBJ2-4 and V is TRBV7-2, with 8 positions matching TRBD2. CDR3 in amino acids: CASSAGRSGGPGKNIQYF. CDR3 bases: TGTGCCAGCAGCGCAGGACGTTCGGGAGGGCCAGGCAAAAACATTCAGTACTTC.